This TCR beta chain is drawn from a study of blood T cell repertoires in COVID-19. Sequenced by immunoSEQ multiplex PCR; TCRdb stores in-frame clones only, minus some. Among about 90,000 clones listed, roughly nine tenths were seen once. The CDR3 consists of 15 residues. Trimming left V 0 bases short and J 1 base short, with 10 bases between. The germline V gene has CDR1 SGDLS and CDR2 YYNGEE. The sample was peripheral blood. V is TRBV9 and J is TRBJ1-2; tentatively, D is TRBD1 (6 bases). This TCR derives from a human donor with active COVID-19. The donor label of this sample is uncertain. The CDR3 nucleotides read TGTGCCAGCAGCGTAGAAGGGGGTTATAACTATGGCTACACCTTC. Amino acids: CASSVEGGYNYGYTF.